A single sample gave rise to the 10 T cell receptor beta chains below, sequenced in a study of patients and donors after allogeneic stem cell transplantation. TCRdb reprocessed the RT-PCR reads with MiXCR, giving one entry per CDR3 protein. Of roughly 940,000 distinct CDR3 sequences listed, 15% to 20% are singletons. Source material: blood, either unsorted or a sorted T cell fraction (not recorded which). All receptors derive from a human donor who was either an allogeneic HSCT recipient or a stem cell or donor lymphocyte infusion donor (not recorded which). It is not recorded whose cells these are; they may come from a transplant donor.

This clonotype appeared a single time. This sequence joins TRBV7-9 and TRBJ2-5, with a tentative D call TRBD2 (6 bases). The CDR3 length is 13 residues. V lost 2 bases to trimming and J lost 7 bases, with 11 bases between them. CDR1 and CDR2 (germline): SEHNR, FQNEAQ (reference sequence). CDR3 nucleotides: TGTGCCAGCAGCTTACTGGGAGCGGGGACCCAGTACTTC. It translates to CASSLLGAGTQYF.

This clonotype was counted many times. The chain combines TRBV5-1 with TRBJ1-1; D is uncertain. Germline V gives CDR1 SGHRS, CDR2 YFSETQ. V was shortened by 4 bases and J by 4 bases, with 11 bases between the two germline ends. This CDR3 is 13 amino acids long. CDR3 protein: CASSAGWTTEAFF. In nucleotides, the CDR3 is TGCGCCAGCAGCGCGGGCTGGACCACTGAAGCTTTCTTT.

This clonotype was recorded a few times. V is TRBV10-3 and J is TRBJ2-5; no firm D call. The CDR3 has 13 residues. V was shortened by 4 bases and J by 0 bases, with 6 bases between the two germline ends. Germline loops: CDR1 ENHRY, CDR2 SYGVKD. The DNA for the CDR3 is TGTGCCATCAGTGCGAACAACCAAGAGACCCAGTACTTC. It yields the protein CAISANNQETQYF.

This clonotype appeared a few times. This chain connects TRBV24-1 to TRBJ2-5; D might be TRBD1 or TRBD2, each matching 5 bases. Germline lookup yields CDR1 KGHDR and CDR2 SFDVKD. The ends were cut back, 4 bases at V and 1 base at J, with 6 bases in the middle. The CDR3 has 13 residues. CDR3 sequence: CATSDGAQETQYF. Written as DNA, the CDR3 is TGTGCCACCAGTGACGGGGCCCAAGAGACCCAGTACTTC.

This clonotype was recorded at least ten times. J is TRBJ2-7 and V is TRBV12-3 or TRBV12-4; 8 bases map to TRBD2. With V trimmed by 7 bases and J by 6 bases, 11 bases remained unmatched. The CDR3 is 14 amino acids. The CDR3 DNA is TGTGCCAGCAACCTTAGCGGGACCCAGGGCGAGCAGTACTTC. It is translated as CASNLSGTQGEQYF.

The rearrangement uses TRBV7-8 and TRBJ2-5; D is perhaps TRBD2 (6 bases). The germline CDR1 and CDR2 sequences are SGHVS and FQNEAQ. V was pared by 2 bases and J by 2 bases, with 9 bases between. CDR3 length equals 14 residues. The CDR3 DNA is TGTGCCAGCAGCTTACGTCGGGGGCAAGAGACCCAGTACTTC. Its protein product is CASSLRRGQETQYF.

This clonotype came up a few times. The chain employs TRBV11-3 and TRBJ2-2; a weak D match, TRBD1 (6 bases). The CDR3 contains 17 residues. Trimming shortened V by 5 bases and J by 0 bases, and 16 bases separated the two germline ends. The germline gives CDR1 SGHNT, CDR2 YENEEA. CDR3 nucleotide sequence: TGTGCCAGCAGCCAGGGGTGGGGGCTCCCGAACACCGGGGAGCTGTTTTTT. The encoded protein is CASSQGWGLPNTGELFF.

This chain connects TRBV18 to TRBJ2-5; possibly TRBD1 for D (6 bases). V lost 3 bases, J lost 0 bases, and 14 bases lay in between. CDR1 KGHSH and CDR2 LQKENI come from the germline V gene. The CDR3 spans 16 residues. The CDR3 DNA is TGTGCCAGCTCACCGGACAGCGTATCGTACCAAGAGACCCAGTACTTC. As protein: CASSPDSVSYQETQYF.

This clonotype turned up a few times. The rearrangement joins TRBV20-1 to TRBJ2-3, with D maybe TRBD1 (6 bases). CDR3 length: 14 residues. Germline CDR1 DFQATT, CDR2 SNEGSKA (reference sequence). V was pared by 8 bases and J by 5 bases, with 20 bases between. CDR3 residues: CSTAGTKGRDTQYF. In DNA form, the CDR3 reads TGCAGTACCGCCGGGACAAAGGGACGAGATACGCAGTATTTT.

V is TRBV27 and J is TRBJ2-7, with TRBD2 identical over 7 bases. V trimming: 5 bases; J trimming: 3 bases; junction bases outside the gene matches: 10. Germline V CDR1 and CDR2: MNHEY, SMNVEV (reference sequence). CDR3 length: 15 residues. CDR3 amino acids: CASSNGGGGNYEQYF. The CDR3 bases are TGTGCCAGCAGTAATGGGGGGGGAGGAAACTACGAGCAGTACTTC.